These 6 T cell receptor beta chains originate from one sample sequenced in a study of T cells after yellow fever vaccination. TCRdb re-called the 5' RACE reads through MiXCR, storing one row per CDR3 protein. The sample yields hundreds of thousands of distinct CDR3 sequences, around an eighth seen once. The sample here was PBMCs, taken on the day of the yellow fever booster vaccination. Every receptor here comes from a man between 25 and 39 years old who received the YFV17D yellow fever vaccine.

This clonotype was picked up a small number of times. The J gene is TRBJ1-6, the V gene TRBV5-1; D might be TRBD1 (5 bases). V dropped 1 base and J dropped 0 bases, with 14 bases sitting between them. Germline CDR1 is SGHRS and CDR2 is YFSETQ. This CDR3 region has 18 residues. The CDR3 coding sequence is TGCGCCAGCAGCTTGTCGAGGACATCGAGCTCCTATAATTCACCCCTCCACTTT. Translating it yields CASSLSRTSSSYNSPLHF.

This clonotype came up a few times. The chain has TRBV29-1 and TRBJ2-7; a weak D match, TRBD2 (5 bases). Germline V gives CDR1 SQVTM, CDR2 ANQGSEA. V was pared by 4 bases and J by 7 bases, with 14 bases between. This CDR3 is 12 amino acids long. The CDR3 DNA reads as TGCAGCGTTGCCGTCACTAGTTGGGAGCAGTACTTC. It is translated as CSVAVTSWEQYF.

This clonotype was counted only a few times. The chain uses TRBV5-6 and TRBJ1-5; D ambiguous. CDR1 and CDR2 (germline): SGHDT, YYEEEE. Trimming stripped 5 bases from V and 0 bases from J, with 9 bases between. The CDR3 loop spans 14 amino acids. CDR3 protein: CASRQRDSNQPQHF. CDR3 coding DNA: TGTGCCAGCAGGCAGAGGGATAGCAATCAGCCCCAGCATTTT.

The sample holds many counts of this clonotype. The genes are TRBV18 and TRBJ2-1, with 8 bases that match TRBD2. CDR1 is KGHSH, CDR2 LQKENI, per germline. The CDR3 is 16 residues long. V lost 3 bases and J lost 1; bases outside the gene matches: 5. CDR3 region: CASSPGSGTSYNEQFF. The CDR3, as DNA: TGTGCCAGCTCACCTGGTAGCGGGACATCCTACAATGAGCAGTTCTTC.

The table lists this clonotype with a few counts. This CDR3 is CASSPLAGVNEQFF. The CDR3 DNA reads as TGTGCCAGCAGCCCCCTGGCAGGGGTCAATGAGCAGTTCTTC. This sequence joins TRBV7-9 and TRBJ2-1; tentative D call: TRBD1 (6 bases). Trimming left V 5 bases short and J 6 bases short, with 14 bases between. The CDR3 runs 14 residues. The germline V gene has CDR1 SEHNR and CDR2 FQNEAQ (reference sequence).

This clonotype appeared a few times. The rearrangement uses TRBV11-2 and TRBJ2-4; 14 nucleotides match TRBD2. J lost 0 bases, V lost 5 bases, and 9 bases had no gene match. Germline CDR1 SGHAT, CDR2 FQNNGV. The CDR3 is 19 residues long. CDR3 sequence reads: CASSPWTSGRRSAKNIQYF. The DNA for the CDR3 is TGTGCCAGCAGCCCTTGGACTAGCGGGAGGCGGTCAGCCAAAAACATTCAGTACTTC.